Listed below are T cell receptor beta chains from one sample, sequenced in a study of blood T cell repertoires in COVID-19. Sequenced by immunoSEQ multiplex PCR; TCRdb stores in-frame clones only, minus some. The sample records more than 140,000 clones, approximately 86% being singletons. Sequencing input: peripheral blood. Receptors originate from a woman between 55 and 75 years old with acute or convalescent COVID-19. CDR3s include the opening cysteine and the closing phenylalanine or tryptophan. The D gene is left open where the match is weak. The size of a clone is reported for some rows only, either as once, few or many, or as a class for expanded clones.

size,D,V,J,CDR3,DNA
.,.,TRBV28,TRBJ2-7,CASSFQQAPYEQYF,TGTGCCAGCAGTTTCCAACAGGCTCCCTACGAGCAGTACTTC
.,TRBD1,TRBV19,TRBJ1-3,CASSESTGAVAGNTIYF,TGTGCCAGTAGTGAATCGACAGGGGCAGTGGCTGGAAACACCATATATTTT
many,TRBD2,TRBV5-4,TRBJ2-1,CASSLDAAGGPHNEQFF,TGTGCCAGCAGCTTGGACGCAGCGGGGGGGCCCCACAATGAGCAGTTCTTC
few,.,TRBV6-2/TRBV6-3,TRBJ2-2,CASSLGRSPTGELFF,TGTGCCAGCAGTTTAGGCAGGTCACCGACCGGGGAGCTGTTTTTT
once,.,TRBV27,TRBJ1-6,CASSLSGGSYNSPLHF,TGTGCCAGCAGTTTATCGGGGGGGTCCTATAATTCACCCCTCCACTTT
few,.,TRBV15,TRBJ1-2,CATSRDRTVNYGYTF,TGTGCCACCAGCAGAGATCGGACAGTAAACTATGGCTACACCTTC
.,.,TRBV20-1,TRBJ1-5,CSASKGVFGNQPQHF,TGCAGTGCTAGTAAGGGGGTGTTTGGGAATCAGCCCCAGCATTTT
.,.,TRBV7-8,TRBJ1-1,CASSLSQGGLPEAFF,TGTGCCAGCAGCTTATCTCAGGGAGGGCTACCTGAAGCTTTCTTT
.,.,TRBV5-1,TRBJ2-1,CASSWRSSYNEQFF,TGCGCCAGCAGCTGGAGGTCCTCCTACAATGAGCAGTTCTTC
.,TRBD1,TRBV28,TRBJ1-2,CASTPGTAYGYTF,TGTGCCAGCACTCCCGGGACAGCCTATGGCTACACCTTC
medium-sized,.,TRBV4-1,TRBJ2-5,CASSRLRGGETQYF,TGCGCCAGCAGCCGTCTGAGAGGTGGAGAGACCCAGTACTTC
.,.,TRBV4-2,TRBJ2-3,CASSQEGEAADTQYF,TGTGCCAGCAGCCAAGAGGGGGAGGCAGCAGATACGCAGTATTTT
.,.,TRBV5-1,TRBJ1-2,CASSPPAIGTPGGYTF,TGCGCCAGCAGCCCGCCCGCGATAGGGACACCTGGGGGCTACACCTTC
once,TRBD1,TRBV23-1,TRBJ1-1,CASHEVVGTGGTEAFF,TGCGCCAGCCACGAGGTCGTAGGGACAGGGGGAACTGAAGCTTTCTTT
once,.,TRBV29-1,TRBJ1-2,CSVGSRADNYGYTF,TGCAGCGTTGGTAGCAGAGCAGATAACTATGGCTACACCTTC
.,TRBD1,TRBV5-1,TRBJ2-5,CASSQNQGAGQETQYF,TGCGCCAGCAGCCAAAACCAGGGGGCCGGCCAAGAGACCCAGTACTTC
few,TRBD2,TRBV27,TRBJ2-3,CASSGGVTDTQYF,TGTGCCAGTAGCGGGGGGGTCACAGATACGCAGTATTTT
.,TRBD1,TRBV6-6,TRBJ1-5,CASSTGTGYGQPQHF,TGTGCCAGCAGTACCGGGACAGGGTACGGCCAGCCCCAGCATTTT